A selection of T cell receptor beta chains follows, all from one sample in a study of shared clonotypes between healthy human individuals. Method: immunoSEQ multiplex PCR; TCRdb's copy keeps in-frame clones and lacks some. This sample yields hundreds of thousands of clones, of which 55% to 75% are seen a single time; 1.8% belongs to the top ten. Sequencing input: memory CD4+ T cells sorted from blood. Source of these receptors: a woman aged 25 to 39 in good health. Each CDR3 is given with its conserved first and last residue. D genes are given only for firm matches.

j_call	d_call	v_call	cdr3_aa
TRBJ2-7	.	TRBV2	CASRGRESYEQYF
TRBJ1-2	TRBD1	TRBV7-9	CASSLDVGQGRGYTF
TRBJ2-5	.	TRBV15	CATSRESGAPETQYF
TRBJ1-5	TRBD1	TRBV2	CASRETGGDQPQHF
TRBJ2-5	.	TRBV28	CASSLGISGRGETQYF
TRBJ2-7	.	TRBV5-1	CASSEREPTYEQYF
TRBJ2-3	TRBD2	TRBV7-9	CASSLTSGGTDTQYF
TRBJ2-3	.	TRBV28	CASRPDRGHRTDTQYF
TRBJ2-7	.	TRBV4-2	CASSQDRLLEQYF
TRBJ2-7	TRBD1	TRBV28	CASFKQGRVHEQYF
TRBJ1-5	.	TRBV4-1	CASSQGADSLDQPQHF
TRBJ1-5	.	TRBV28	CASRGGSNQPQHF
TRBJ1-5	.	TRBV28	CASSLLGQPQHF
TRBJ2-3	.	TRBV25-1	CASSHWRGKAPDTQYF
TRBJ1-1	.	TRBV5-1	CASSRGLWGHNTEAFF
TRBJ2-2	TRBD2	TRBV19	CASSIRLAANTGELFF
TRBJ1-1	.	TRBV19	CASSMGQNTEAFF
TRBJ2-4	.	TRBV18	CASSPPRVRNF
TRBJ1-2	TRBD1	TRBV18	CASSNRQGPINYGYTF
TRBJ1-5	.	TRBV6-1	CASSHYQPQHF
TRBJ2-3	TRBD2	TRBV2	CASKLAISTDTQYF
TRBJ2-4	.	TRBV5-4	CASSLSGPAKNIQYF
TRBJ2-7	TRBD1	TRBV11-3	CASSERQGAYEQYF
TRBJ2-2	TRBD2	TRBV7-8	CASSRGPGLAGGNGGELFF
TRBJ2-1	TRBD1	TRBV5-4	CASSLGQGASSYNEQFF
TRBJ2-3	.	TRBV7-2	CASSLDSGRQYF
TRBJ2-5	.	TRBV2	CASSEGIWETQYF
TRBJ1-4	TRBD1	TRBV19	CASTQTGTNEKLFF
TRBJ2-2	.	TRBV13	CASSLVYGELFF
TRBJ2-7	.	TRBV25-1	CASRGVSYEQYF
TRBJ2-3	.	TRBV2	CASSEAGGADTQYF
TRBJ2-7	TRBD2	TRBV7-2	CASSLASGRAVREQYF
TRBJ1-2	.	TRBV5-1	CASSLSDNYGYTF
TRBJ2-3	.	TRBV28	CASSIRGGTDTQYF
TRBJ2-1	TRBD2	TRBV28	CATSVPGLASSEQFF
TRBJ2-7	.	TRBV19	CASSIRGDPYEQYF
TRBJ2-7	TRBD2	TRBV4-2	CASSQVQAGGTSAQYF
TRBJ1-3	.	TRBV6-1	CASRRDLNPGNTIYF
TRBJ1-1	.	TRBV5-1	CASSLATAMNTEAFF
TRBJ1-2	.	TRBV11-3	CASSLAGRNYGYTF
TRBJ1-2	.	TRBV5-4	CASSLSWYGYTF
TRBJ2-3	.	TRBV19	CASSIKGTRTDTQYF
TRBJ2-7	TRBD2	TRBV5-1	CASSLRTSGRSSPYEQYF
TRBJ1-5	.	TRBV19	CASSLWNQPQHF
TRBJ2-1	.	TRBV29-1	CSVDSAEGWNEQFF
TRBJ2-7	TRBD2	TRBV19	CASSRRSGRAYEQYF